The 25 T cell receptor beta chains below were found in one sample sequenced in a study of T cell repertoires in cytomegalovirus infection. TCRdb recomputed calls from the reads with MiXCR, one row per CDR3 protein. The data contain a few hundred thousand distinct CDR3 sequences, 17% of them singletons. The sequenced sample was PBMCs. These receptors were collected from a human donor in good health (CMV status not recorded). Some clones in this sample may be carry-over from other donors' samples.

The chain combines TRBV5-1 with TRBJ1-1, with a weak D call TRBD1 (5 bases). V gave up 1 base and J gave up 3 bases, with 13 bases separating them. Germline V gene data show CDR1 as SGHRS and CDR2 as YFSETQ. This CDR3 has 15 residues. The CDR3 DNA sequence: TGCGCCAGCAGCTTGATCCCCGGAGGGGACACTGAAGCTTTCTTT. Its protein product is CASSLIPGGDTEAFF.

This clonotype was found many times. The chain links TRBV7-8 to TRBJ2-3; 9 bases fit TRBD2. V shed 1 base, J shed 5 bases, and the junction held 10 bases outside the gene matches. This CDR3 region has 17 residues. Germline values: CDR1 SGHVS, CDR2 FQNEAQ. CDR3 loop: CASSLDPSGAARDTQYF. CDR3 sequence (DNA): TGTGCCAGCAGCTTAGATCCTAGCGGGGCCGCCCGAGATACGCAGTATTTT. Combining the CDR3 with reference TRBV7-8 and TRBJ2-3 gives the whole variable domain GAGVSQSPRYKVAKRGQDVALRCDPISGHVSLFWYQQALGQGPEFLTYFQNEAQLDKSGLPSDRFFAERPEGSVSTLKIQRTQQEDSAVYLCASSLDPSGAARDTQYFGPGTRLTVL.

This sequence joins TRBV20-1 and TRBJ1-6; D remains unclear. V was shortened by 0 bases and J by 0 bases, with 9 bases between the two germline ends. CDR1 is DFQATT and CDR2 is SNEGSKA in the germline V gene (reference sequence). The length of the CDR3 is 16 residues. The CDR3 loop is CSAREGSSSYNSPLHF. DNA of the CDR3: TGCAGTGCTAGAGAAGGCAGCAGCTCCTATAATTCACCCCTCCACTTT.

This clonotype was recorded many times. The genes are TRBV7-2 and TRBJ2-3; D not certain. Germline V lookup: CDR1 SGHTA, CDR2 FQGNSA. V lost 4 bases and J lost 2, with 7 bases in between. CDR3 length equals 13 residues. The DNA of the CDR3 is TGTGCCAGCAGCTCGAAATACACAGATACGCAGTATTTT. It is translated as CASSSKYTDTQYF.

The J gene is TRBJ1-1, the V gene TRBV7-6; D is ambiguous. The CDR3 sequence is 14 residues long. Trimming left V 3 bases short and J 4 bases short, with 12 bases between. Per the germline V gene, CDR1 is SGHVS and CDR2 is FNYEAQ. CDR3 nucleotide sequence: TGTGCCAGCAGCTTGCGACCGGAGGGCACTGAAGCTTTCTTT. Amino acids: CASSLRPEGTEAFF. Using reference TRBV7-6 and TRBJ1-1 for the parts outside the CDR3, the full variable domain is GAGVSQSPRYKVTKRGQDVALRCDPISGHVSLYWYRQALGQGPEFLTYFNYEAQQDKSGLPNDRFSAERPEGSISTLTIQRTEQRDSAMYRCASSLRPEGTEAFFGQGTRLTVV.

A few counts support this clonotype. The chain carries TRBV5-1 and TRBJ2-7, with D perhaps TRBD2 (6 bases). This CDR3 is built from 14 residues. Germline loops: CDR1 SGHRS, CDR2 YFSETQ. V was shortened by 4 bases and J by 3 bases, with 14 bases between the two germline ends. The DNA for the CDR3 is TGCGCCAGCAGCGGCGGCGGGGATAGCTACGAGCAGTACTTC. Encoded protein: CASSGGGDSYEQYF.

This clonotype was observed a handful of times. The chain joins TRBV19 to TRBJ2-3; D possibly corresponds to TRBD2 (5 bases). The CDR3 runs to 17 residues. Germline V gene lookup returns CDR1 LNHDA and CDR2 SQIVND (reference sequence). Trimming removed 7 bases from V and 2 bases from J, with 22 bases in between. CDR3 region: CASTRRPFGGTTDTQYF. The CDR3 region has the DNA TGTGCCAGTACGAGGAGGCCTTTTGGCGGCACCACAGATACGCAGTATTTT.

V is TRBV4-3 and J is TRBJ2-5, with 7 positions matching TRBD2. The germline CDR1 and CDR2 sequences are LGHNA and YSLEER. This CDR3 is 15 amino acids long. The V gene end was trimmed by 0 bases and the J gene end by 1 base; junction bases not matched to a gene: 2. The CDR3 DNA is TGCGCCAGCAGCCAAGAAGCGGGAATCCAAGAGACCCAGTACTTC. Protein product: CASSQEAGIQETQYF.

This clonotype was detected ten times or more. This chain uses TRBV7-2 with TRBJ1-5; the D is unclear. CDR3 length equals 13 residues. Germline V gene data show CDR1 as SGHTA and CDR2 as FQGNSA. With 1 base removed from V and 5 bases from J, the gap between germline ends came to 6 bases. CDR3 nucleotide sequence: TGTGCCAGCAGCTTAGAGGGAGATCAGCCCCAGCATTTT. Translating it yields CASSLEGDQPQHF.

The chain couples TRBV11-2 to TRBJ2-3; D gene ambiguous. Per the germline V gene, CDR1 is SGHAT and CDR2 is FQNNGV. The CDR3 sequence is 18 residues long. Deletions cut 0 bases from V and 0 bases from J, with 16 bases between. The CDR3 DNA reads TGTGCCAGCAGCTTAGATCAAGTAGACCTGGCTAGCACAGATACGCAGTATTTT. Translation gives CASSLDQVDLASTDTQYF. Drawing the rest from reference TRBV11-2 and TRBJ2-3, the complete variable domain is EAGVAQSPRYKIIEKRQSVAFWCNPISGHATLYWYQQILGQGPKLLIQFQNNGVVDDSQLPKDRFSAERLKGVDSTLKIQPAKLEDSAVYLCASSLDQVDLASTDTQYFGPGTRLTVL.

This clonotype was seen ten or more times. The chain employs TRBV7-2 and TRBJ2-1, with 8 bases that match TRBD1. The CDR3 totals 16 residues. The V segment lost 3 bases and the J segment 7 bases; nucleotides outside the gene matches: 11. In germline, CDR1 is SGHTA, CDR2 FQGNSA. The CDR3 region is CASSFRFAGGGNEQFF. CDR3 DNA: TGTGCCAGCAGCTTTCGTTTCGCAGGGGGCGGGAATGAGCAGTTCTTC.

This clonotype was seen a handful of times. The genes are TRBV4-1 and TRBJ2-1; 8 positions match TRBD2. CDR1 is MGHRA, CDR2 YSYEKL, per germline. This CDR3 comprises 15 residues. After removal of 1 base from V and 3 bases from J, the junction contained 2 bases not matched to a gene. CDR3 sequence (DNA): TGCGCCAGCAGCCAAGGGGGGACTAGCTACAATGAGCAGTTCTTC. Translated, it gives CASSQGGTSYNEQFF.

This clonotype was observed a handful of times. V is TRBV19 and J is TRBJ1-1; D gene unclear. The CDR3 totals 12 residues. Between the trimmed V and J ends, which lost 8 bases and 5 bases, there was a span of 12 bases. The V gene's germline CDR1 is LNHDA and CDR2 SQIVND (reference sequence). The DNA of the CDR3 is TGTGCCAGTGCCGATCAGGAAACTGAAGCTTTCTTT. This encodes CASADQETEAFF. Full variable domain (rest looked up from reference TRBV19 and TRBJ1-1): DGGITQSPKYLFRKEGQNVTLSCEQNLNHDAMYWYRQDPGQGLRLIYYSQIVNDFQKGDIAEGYSVSREKKESFPLTVTSAQKNPTAFYLCASADQETEAFFGQGTRLTVV.

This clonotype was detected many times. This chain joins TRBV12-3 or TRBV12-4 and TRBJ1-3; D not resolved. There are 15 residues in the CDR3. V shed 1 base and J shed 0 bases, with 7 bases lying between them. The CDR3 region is CASSLGAISGNTIYF. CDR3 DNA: TGTGCCAGCAGTTTAGGGGCTATCTCTGGAAACACCATATATTTT.

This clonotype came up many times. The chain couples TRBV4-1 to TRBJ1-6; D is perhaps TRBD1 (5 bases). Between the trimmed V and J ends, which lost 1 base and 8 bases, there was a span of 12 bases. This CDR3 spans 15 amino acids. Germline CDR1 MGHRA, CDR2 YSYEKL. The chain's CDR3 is CASSQGDLGDSPLHF. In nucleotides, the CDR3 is TGCGCCAGCAGCCAAGGGGACCTCGGGGATTCACCCCTCCACTTT.

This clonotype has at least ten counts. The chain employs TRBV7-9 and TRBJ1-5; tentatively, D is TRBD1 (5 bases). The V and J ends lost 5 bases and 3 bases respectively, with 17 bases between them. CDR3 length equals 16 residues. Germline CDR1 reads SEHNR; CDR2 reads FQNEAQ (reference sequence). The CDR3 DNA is TGTGCCAGCAGCCCCCTGAACCAGGGATACAATCAGCCCCAGCATTTT. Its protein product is CASSPLNQGYNQPQHF.

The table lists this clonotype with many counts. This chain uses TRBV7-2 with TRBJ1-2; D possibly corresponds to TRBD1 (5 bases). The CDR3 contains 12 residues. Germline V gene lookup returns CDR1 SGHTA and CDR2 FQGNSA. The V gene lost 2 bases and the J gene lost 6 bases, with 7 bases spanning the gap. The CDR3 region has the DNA TGTGCCAGCAGCTTACAGGGCCATGGCTACACCTTC. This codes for CASSLQGHGYTF. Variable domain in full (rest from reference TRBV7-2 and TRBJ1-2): GAGVSQSPSNKVTEKGKDVELRCDPISGHTALYWYRQSLGQGLEFLIYFQGNSAPDKSGLPSDRFSAERTGGSVSTLTIQRTQQEDSAVYLCASSLQGHGYTFGSGTRLTVV.

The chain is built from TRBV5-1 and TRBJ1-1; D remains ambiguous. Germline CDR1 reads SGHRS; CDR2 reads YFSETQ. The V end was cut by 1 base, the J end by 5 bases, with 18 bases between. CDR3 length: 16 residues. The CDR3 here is CASSLRPGGARTEAFF. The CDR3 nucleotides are TGCGCCAGCAGCTTGCGTCCAGGAGGAGCGAGAACTGAAGCTTTCTTT.

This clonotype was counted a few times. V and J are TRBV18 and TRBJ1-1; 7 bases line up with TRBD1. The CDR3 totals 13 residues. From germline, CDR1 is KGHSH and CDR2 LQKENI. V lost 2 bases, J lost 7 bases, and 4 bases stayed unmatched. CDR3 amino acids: CASSPWGTDEAFF. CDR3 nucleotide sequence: TGTGCCAGCTCACCATGGGGGACAGATGAAGCTTTCTTT.

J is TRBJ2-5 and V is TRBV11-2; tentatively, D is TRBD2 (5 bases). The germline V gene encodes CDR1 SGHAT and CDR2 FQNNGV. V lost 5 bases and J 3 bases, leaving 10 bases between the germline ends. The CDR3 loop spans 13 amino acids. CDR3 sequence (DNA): TGTGCCAGCAGCCTGGACTGGAAAGAGACCCAGTACTTC. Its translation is CASSLDWKETQYF.

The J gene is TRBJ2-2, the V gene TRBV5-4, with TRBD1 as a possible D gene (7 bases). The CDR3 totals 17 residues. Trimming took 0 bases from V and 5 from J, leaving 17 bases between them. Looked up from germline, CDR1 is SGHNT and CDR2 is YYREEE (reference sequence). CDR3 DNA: TGTGCCAGCAGCTTGGACAGGGGCTCGGCGGGGACCGGGGAGCTGTTTTTT. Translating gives CASSLDRGSAGTGELFF.

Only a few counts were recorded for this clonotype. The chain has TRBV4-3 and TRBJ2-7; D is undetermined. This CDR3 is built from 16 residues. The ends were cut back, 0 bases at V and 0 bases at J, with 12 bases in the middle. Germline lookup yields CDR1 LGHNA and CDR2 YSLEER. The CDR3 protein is CASSQDPRANSYEQYF. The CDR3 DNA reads TGCGCCAGCAGCCAAGATCCCCGGGCCAACTCCTACGAGCAGTACTTC.

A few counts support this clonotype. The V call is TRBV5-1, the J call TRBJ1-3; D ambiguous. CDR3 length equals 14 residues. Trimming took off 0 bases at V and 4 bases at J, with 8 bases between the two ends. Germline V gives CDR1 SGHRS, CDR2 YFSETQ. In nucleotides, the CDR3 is TGCGCCAGCAGCTTGGGTGTGGAAGGAAACACCATATATTTT. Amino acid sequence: CASSLGVEGNTIYF.

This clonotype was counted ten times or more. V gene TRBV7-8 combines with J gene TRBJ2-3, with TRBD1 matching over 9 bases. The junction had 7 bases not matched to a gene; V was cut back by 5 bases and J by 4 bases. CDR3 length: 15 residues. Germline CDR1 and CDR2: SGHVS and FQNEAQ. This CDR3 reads CASSLGQGRADTQYF. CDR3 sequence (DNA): TGTGCCAGCAGCCTAGGACAGGGGAGGGCAGATACGCAGTATTTT.

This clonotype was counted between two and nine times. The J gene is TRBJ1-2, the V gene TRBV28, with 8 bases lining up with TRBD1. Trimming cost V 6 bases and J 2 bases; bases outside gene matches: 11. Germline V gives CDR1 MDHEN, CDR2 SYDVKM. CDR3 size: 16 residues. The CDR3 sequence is CASRRDRRVGNYGYTF. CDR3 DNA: TGTGCCAGCAGGAGGGACAGGCGGGTTGGAAACTATGGCTACACCTTC.